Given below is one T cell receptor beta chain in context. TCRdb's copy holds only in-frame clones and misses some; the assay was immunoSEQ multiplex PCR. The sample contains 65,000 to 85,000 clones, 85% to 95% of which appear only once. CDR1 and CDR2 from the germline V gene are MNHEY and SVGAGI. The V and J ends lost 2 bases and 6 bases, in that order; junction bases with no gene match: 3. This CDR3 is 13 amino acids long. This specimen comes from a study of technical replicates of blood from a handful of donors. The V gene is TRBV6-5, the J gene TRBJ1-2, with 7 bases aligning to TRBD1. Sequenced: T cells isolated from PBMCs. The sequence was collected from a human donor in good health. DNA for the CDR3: TGTGCCAGCAGTTACGGGACAGCGCATGGCTACACCTTC. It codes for CASSYGTAHGYTF.